What follows are 17 T cell receptor beta chains derived from one specimen sequenced in a study of T cells after yellow fever vaccination. TCRdb used MiXCR to reprocess the 5' RACE reads, holding one entry per CDR3 protein. Here the sample spans 550,000 to 750,000 distinct CDR3 sequences, 13% being singletons. The sample was PBMCs, taken on the day of the yellow fever booster vaccination. These receptors were obtained from a man aged 30 to 39 who received the YFV17D yellow fever vaccine.

This clonotype was picked up a small number of times. The chain has TRBV4-3 and TRBJ2-1; 9 bases map to TRBD1. The junction had 8 bases not matched to a gene; V was cut back by 0 bases and J by 5 bases. CDR1 LGHNA and CDR2 YSLEER come from the germline V gene. This CDR3 comprises 17 residues. For the CDR3, the DNA is TGCGCCAGCAGCCAAGATTTCGGGGACAGGGCACACAATGAGCAGTTCTTC. Translation: CASSQDFGDRAHNEQFF.

The rearrangement links TRBV5-1 to TRBJ1-4; D is uncertain. V was pared by 2 bases and J by 8 bases, with 13 bases between. CDR1 and CDR2 from the germline V gene are SGHRS and YFSETQ. The length of the CDR3 is 14 residues. CDR3 coding DNA: TGCGCCAGCAGCTTTTCGGCGCCCCGAGAAAAACTGTTTTTT. Protein: CASSFSAPREKLFF. Filled out from reference TRBV5-1 and TRBJ1-4, the complete variable domain reads KAGVTQTPRYLIKTRGQQVTLSCSPISGHRSVSWYQQTPGQGLQFLFEYFSETQRNKGNFPGRFSGRQFSNSRSEMNVSTLELGDSALYLCASSFSAPREKLFFGSGTQLSVL.

This clonotype has a handful of counts. The chain has TRBV4-3 and TRBJ2-3; 12 bases fit TRBD2. V trimming: 1 base; J trimming: 0 bases; junction bases outside the gene matches: 5. CDR3 length: 18 residues. Germline assignment: CDR1 LGHNA and CDR2 YSLEER. CDR3 bases: TGCGCCAGCAGCCAAGGCCGGACTAGCGGGATTAGCACAGATACGCAGTATTTT. Its protein product is CASSQGRTSGISTDTQYF.

This rearrangement joins TRBV27 to TRBJ2-5, with D tentatively TRBD2 (5 bases). Trimming took 5 bases from V and 5 from J, leaving 12 bases between them. The CDR3 consists of 13 residues. Germline CDR1 is MNHEY and CDR2 is SMNVEV (reference sequence). The CDR3 bases are TGTGCCAGCAGTAAGCGACCGGGGGAGACCCAGTACTTC. This sequence encodes CASSKRPGETQYF.

The J gene is TRBJ1-5, the V gene TRBV20-1, with TRBD1 matching over 7 bases. V lost 4 bases, J lost 3 bases, and 9 bases stayed unmatched. The CDR3 spans 15 residues. Germline CDR1 DFQATT, CDR2 SNEGSKA (reference sequence). Here the CDR3 reads CSATGGQGDNQPQHF. The CDR3 region has the DNA TGCAGTGCTACCGGGGGTCAGGGGGACAATCAGCCCCAGCATTTT.

The genes are TRBV20-1 and TRBJ1-5; D gene unclear. Germline CDR1 reads DFQATT; CDR2 reads SNEGSKA (reference sequence). This CDR3 has 13 amino acids. Between the trimmed V and J ends, which lost 4 bases and 4 bases, there was a span of 11 bases. Written as DNA, the CDR3 is TGCAGTGCTAACTCGGAGAATAATCAGCCCCAGCATTTT. Translating it yields CSANSENNQPQHF.

The chain carries TRBV3-1 and TRBJ2-7, with a tentative D call TRBD2 (5 bases). The CDR3 covers 15 residues. CDR1 and CDR2 from the germline V gene are LGHDT and YNNKEL (reference sequence). V gave up 4 bases and J gave up 0 bases, with 13 bases separating them. CDR3: CASSPLPGSSYEQYF. CDR3 bases: TGTGCCAGCAGCCCCCTCCCGGGAAGCTCCTACGAGCAGTACTTC.

This clonotype was seen a few times. J is TRBJ1-5 and V is TRBV15; D gene ambiguous. Between the trimmed V and J ends, which lost 2 bases and 0 bases, there was a span of 14 bases. CDR3 length: 17 residues. Per germline, CDR1 LNHNV and CDR2 YYDKDF (reference sequence). This chain's CDR3 is CATSRRLRSGSNQPQHF. In DNA form, the CDR3 reads TGTGCCACCAGCAGACGCCTAAGGTCGGGTAGCAATCAGCCCCAGCATTTT.

This clonotype was found a few times. The CDR3 DNA follows: TGTGCCAGCAGCCAAGAAGAACTCTTAACCGGGGAGCTGTTTTTT. Translation gives CASSQEELLTGELFF. The chain combines TRBV14 with TRBJ2-2; D remains ambiguous. V lost 0 bases and J lost 5, with 10 bases in between. Germline V CDR1 and CDR2: SGHDN, FVKESK. The CDR3 covers 15 residues.

The V call is TRBV6-2 or TRBV6-3, the J call TRBJ2-7; D may be TRBD1 (6 bases). V was clipped by 6 bases and J by 6 bases, with 21 bases between them. Germline CDR1 is MNHEY and CDR2 is SVGEGT. CDR3 size: 15 residues. The CDR3 loop is CASRNPRGRNLEQYF. The CDR3 DNA sequence: TGTGCCAGCAGAAACCCCAGGGGCCGGAATCTCGAGCAGTACTTC.

V gene TRBV12-3 or TRBV12-4 combines with J gene TRBJ2-6; D not certain. V gave up 4 bases and J gave up 0 bases, with 10 bases separating them. The CDR3 covers 16 residues. The CDR3, as DNA: TGTGCCAGCAGTTACCGCGGAGACTCTGGGGCCAACGTCCTGACTTTC. It specifies CASSYRGDSGANVLTF.

This clonotype was recorded a few times. In nucleotides, the CDR3 is TGTGCCAGCAGATTGGGGCAGACCGGGGAGCTGTTTTTT. Its translation: CASRLGQTGELFF. The gene calls are TRBV9 and TRBJ2-2, with D possibly matching TRBD1 (5 bases). Per the germline V gene, CDR1 is SGDLS and CDR2 is YYNGEE. The CDR3 contains 13 residues. The ends were cut back, 5 bases at V and 5 bases at J, with 10 bases in the middle. Supplemented by reference TRBV9 and TRBJ2-2, the full variable domain reads DSGVTQTPKHLITATGQRVTLRCSPRSGDLSVYWYQQSLDQGLQFLIQYYNGEERAKGNILERFSAQQFPDLHSELNLSSLELGDSALYFCASRLGQTGELFFGEGSRLTVL.

The chain has TRBV7-2 and TRBJ2-3; D is perhaps TRBD1 or TRBD2 (5 bases each). The CDR3 sequence is 16 residues long. Per the germline V gene, CDR1 is SGHTA and CDR2 is FQGNSA. V shed 5 bases and J shed 8 bases, with 23 bases lying between them. The CDR3 region has the DNA TGTGCCAGCAGCCAATTCCAAAACCGGGACGAGGGTACGCAGTATTTT. It translates to CASSQFQNRDEGTQYF.

This clonotype has only a few counts. The chain recombines TRBV15 with TRBJ1-3, with D unclear. The V gene lost 4 bases and the J gene lost 0 bases, with 10 bases spanning the gap. The CDR3 is 15 amino acids. CDR1 and CDR2 (germline): LNHNV, YYDKDF (reference sequence). This CDR3 reads CATSTIMSSGNTIYF. CDR3 nucleotide sequence: TGTGCCACCAGCACTATCATGAGCTCTGGAAACACCATATATTTT.

In this sample, this clonotype turned up a few times. This chain's CDR3 is CASSLVPSGRGNEQFF. The CDR3 DNA sequence: TGTGCCAGCAGTTTAGTTCCTAGCGGGAGAGGCAATGAGCAGTTCTTC. The rearrangement uses TRBV12-3 or TRBV12-4 and TRBJ2-1; 10 nucleotides agree with TRBD2. V dropped 1 base and J dropped 6; count of bases not matched to a gene: 6. The CDR3 sequence is 16 residues long.

The rearrangement uses TRBV14 and TRBJ2-3, with 10 nucleotides matching TRBD2. Germline V gene sequence: CDR1 SGHDN, CDR2 FVKESK. V shed 0 bases and J 2 bases; nucleotides not matched to a gene: 11. CDR3 size: 19 residues. The CDR3 spells CASSQDLRLAGEPTDTQYF. The CDR3 region has the DNA TGTGCCAGCAGCCAAGATCTTCGCCTAGCGGGAGAACCCACAGATACGCAGTATTTT.

This clonotype was found a few times. V usage is TRBV20-1 and J usage is TRBJ1-2; D might be TRBD1 (6 bases). CDR1 is DFQATT, CDR2 SNEGSKA, per germline (reference sequence). CDR3 length: 13 residues. Trimming pared 8 bases from V and 8 bases from J, leaving 21 bases between. CDR3 residues: CSPSNRALGGYTF. The CDR3 bases are TGCAGTCCCTCGAACAGGGCTTTAGGAGGCTACACCTTC.